The T cell receptor beta chain described here comes from a study of early T cells in non-severe SARS-CoV-2 infection. Study-wide background: Chains were unpaired, as sequencing was done on bulk RNA from unsorted whole blood.

Individual cDNA molecules each received unique molecular identifiers attached to them. TCRdb fed the 5' RACE reads into MiXCR, producing one record per CDR3 protein. The data show approximately 85,000 distinct CDR3 sequences, about 12% seen once. This clonotype showed up many times. The receptor was isolated from an adult who was a healthcare worker with PCR-confirmed SARS-CoV-2 infection or an uninfected control (not recorded which). Specimen: whole blood.

CDR3 in amino acids: CASSRSSEETQYF. The CDR3 DNA reads TGTGCCAGCAGCCGATCTAGCGAAGAGACCCAGTACTTC. The chain recombines TRBV7-2 with TRBJ2-5; TRBD2 is a possible D gene (6 bases). In germline, CDR1 is SGHTA, CDR2 FQGNSA. Trimming took off 5 bases at V and 3 bases at J, with 10 bases between the two ends. The CDR3 is 13 residues long.